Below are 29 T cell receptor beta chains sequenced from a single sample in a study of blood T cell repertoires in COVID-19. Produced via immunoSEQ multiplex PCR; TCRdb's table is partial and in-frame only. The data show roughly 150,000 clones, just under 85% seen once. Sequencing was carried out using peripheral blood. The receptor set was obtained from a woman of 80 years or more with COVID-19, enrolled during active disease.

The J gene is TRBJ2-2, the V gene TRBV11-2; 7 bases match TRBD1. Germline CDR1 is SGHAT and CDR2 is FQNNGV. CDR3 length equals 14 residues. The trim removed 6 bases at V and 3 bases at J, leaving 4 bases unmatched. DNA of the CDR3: TGTGCCAGCAGACTGACAGGGTACACCGGGGAGCTGTTTTTT. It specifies CASRLTGYTGELFF.

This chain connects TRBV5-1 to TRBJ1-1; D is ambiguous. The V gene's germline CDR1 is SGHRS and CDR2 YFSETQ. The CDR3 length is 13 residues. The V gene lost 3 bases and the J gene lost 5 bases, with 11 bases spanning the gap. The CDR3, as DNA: TGCGCCAGCAGCTCCCCGCGAGATACTGAAGCTTTCTTT. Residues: CASSSPRDTEAFF. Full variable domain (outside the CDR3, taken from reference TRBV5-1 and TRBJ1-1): KAGVTQTPRYLIKTRGQQVTLSCSPISGHRSVSWYQQTPGQGLQFLFEYFSETQRNKGNFPGRFSGRQFSNSRSEMNVSTLELGDSALYLCASSSPRDTEAFFGQGTRLTVV.

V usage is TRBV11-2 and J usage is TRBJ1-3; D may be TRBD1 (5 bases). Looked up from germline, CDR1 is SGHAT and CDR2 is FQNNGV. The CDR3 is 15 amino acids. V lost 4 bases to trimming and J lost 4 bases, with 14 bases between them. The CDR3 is CASSSFGGTGNTIYF. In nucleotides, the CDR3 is TGTGCCAGCAGCTCCTTCGGGGGGACGGGAAACACCATATATTTT. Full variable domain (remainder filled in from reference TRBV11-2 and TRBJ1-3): EAGVAQSPRYKIIEKRQSVAFWCNPISGHATLYWYQQILGQGPKLLIQFQNNGVVDDSQLPKDRFSAERLKGVDSTLKIQPAKLEDSAVYLCASSSFGGTGNTIYFGEGSWLTVV.

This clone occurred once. CDR3 residues: CAISESLAGGEQFF. CDR3 DNA sequence: TGTGCCATCAGTGAGTCATTAGCGGGGGGTGAGCAGTTCTTC. This chain uses TRBV10-3 with TRBJ2-1, with TRBD2 identical over 10 bases. CDR3 length: 14 residues. V shed 0 bases, J shed 9 bases, and the junction held 2 bases outside the gene matches. Germline CDR1 and CDR2: ENHRY and SYGVKD.

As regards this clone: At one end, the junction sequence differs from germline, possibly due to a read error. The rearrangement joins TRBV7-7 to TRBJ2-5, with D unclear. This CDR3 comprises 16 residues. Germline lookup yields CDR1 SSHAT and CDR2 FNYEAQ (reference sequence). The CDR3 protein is CASRIASLRGQETQYF. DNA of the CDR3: TGTGCTAGCAGGATCGCCTCCTTGCGCGGTCAAGAGACCCAGTACTTC.

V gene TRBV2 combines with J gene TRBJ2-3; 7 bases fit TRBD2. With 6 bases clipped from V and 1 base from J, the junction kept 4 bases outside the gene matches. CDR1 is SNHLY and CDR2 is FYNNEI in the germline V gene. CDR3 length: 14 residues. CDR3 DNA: TGTGCCAGCAGCGGGGGGAGGGGCACAGATACGCAGTATTTT. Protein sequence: CASSGGRGTDTQYF.

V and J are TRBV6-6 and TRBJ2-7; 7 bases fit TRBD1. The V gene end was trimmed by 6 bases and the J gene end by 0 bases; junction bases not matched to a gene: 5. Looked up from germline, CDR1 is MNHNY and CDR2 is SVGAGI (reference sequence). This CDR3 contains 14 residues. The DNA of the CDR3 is TGTGCCAGCAGCCAGGGGGTTAGCTCCTACGAGCAGTACTTC. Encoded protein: CASSQGVSSYEQYF.

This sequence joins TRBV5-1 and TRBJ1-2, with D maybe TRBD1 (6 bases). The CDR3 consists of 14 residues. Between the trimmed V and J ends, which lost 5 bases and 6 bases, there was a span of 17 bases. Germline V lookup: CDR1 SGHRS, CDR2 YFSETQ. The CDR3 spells CASSRGEGVNGYTF. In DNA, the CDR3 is TGCGCCAGCAGTCGAGGTGAGGGGGTCAATGGCTACACCTTC.

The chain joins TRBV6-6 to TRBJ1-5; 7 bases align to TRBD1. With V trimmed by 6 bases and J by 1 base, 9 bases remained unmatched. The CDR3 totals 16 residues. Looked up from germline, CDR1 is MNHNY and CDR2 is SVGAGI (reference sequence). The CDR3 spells CASSRREGASNQPQHF. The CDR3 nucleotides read TGTGCCAGCAGCCGACGTGAGGGGGCCAGCAATCAGCCCCAGCATTTT.

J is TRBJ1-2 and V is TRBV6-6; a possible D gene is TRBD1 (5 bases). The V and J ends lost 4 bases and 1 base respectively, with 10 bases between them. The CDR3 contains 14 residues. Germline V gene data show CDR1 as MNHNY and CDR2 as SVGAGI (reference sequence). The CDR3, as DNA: TGTGCCAGCAGTTCACTGACAGTTAACTATGGCTACACCTTC. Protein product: CASSSLTVNYGYTF.

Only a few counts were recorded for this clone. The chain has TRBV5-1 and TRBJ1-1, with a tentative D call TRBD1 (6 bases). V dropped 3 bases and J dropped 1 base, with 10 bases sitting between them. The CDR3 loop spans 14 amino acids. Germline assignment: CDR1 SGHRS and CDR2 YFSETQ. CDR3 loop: CASSWGQSNTEAFF. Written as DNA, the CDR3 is TGCGCCAGCAGCTGGGGGCAGTCGAACACTGAAGCTTTCTTT.

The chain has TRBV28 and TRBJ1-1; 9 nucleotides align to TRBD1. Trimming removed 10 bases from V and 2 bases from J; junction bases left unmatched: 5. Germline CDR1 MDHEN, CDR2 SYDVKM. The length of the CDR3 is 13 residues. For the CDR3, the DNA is TGTGCCATCCGGGGACAGGGAAACACTGAAGCTTTCTTT. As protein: CAIRGQGNTEAFF.

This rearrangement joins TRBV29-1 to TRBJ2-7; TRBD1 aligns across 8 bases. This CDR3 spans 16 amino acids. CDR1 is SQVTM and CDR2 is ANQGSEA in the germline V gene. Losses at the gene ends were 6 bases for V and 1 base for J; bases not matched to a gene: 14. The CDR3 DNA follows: TGCAGCGTGTGTGGACAGGGAGAGCCAACATCCTACGAGCAGTACTTC. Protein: CSVCGQGEPTSYEQYF.

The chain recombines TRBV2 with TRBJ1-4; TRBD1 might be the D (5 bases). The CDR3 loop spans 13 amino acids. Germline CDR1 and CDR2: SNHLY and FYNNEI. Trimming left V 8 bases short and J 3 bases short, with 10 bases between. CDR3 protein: CASGGTANEKLFF. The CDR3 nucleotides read TGTGCCAGCGGGGGGACGGCTAATGAAAAACTGTTTTTT.

The CDR3 loop is CASSSEVSDTEAFF. The CDR3 coding sequence is TGTGCCAGCAGTAGTGAAGTTTCGGACACTGAAGCTTTCTTT. The chain carries TRBV2 and TRBJ1-1; D is uncertain. Germline CDR1 SNHLY, CDR2 FYNNEI. Trimming took 5 bases from V and 3 from J, leaving 13 bases between them. The CDR3 contains 14 residues.

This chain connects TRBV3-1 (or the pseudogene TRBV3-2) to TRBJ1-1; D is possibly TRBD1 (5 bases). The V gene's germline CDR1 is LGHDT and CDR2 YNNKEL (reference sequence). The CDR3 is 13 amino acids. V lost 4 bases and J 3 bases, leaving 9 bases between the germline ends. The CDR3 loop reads CASSRRGDTEAFF. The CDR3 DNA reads TGTGCCAGCAGCCGAAGGGGCGACACTGAAGCTTTCTTT.

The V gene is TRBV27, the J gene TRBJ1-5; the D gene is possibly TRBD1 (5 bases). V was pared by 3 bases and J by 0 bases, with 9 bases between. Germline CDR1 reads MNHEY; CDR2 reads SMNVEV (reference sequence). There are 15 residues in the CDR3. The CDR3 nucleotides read TGTGCCAGCAGTTTCGACAGATATAGCAATCAGCCCCAGCATTTT. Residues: CASSFDRYSNQPQHF.

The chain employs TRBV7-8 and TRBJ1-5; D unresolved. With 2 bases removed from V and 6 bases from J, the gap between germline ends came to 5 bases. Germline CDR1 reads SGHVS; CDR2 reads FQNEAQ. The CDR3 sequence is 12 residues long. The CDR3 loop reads CASSLTTQPQHF. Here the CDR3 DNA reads TGTGCCAGCAGCTTAACAACTCAGCCCCAGCATTTT.

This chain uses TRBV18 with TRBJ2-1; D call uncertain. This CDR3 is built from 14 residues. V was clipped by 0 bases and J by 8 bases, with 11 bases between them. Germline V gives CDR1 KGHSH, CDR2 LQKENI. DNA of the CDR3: TGTGCCAGCTCACCACCTGGGCTATCGCATGAGCAGTTCTTC. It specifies CASSPPGLSHEQFF.

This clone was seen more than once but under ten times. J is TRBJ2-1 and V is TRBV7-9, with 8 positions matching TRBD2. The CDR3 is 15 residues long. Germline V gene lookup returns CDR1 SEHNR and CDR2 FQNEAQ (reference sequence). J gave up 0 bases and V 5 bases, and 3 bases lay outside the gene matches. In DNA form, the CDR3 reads TGTGCCAGCAGCCCCCGGGGGGGCTCCTACAATGAGCAGTTCTTC. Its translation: CASSPRGGSYNEQFF.

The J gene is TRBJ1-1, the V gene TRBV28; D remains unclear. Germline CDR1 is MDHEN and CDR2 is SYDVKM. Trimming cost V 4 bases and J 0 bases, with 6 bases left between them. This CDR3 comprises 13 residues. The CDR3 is CASSSNLNTEAFF. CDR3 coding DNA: TGTGCCAGCAGTTCCAATTTGAACACTGAAGCTTTCTTT.

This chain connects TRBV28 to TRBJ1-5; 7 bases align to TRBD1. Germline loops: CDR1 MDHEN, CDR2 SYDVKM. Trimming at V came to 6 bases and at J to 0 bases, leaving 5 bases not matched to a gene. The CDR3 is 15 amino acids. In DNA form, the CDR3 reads TGTGCCAGCAGGAGACAGGGCGGTAGCAATCAGCCCCAGCATTTT. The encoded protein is CASRRQGGSNQPQHF.

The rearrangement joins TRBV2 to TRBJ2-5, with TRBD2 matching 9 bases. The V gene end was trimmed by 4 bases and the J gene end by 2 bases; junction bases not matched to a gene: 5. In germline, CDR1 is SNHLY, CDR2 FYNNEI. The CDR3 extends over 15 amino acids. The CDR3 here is CASSGGLAPQETQYF. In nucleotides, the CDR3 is TGTGCCAGCAGTGGAGGACTAGCGCCTCAAGAGACCCAGTACTTC.

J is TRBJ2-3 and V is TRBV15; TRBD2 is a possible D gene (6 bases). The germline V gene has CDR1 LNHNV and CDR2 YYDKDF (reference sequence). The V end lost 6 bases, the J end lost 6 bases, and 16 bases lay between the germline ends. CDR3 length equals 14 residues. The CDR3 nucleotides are TGTGCCACCAGGCCGGACTATAAAGGCGATACGCAGTATTTT. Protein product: CATRPDYKGDTQYF.

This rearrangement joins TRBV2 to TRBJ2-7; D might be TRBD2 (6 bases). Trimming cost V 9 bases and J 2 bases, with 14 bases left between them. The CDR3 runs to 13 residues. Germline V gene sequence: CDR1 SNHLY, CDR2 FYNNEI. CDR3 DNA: TGTGCCAGTGGACGGGACTCGACCTACGAGCAGTACTTC. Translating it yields CASGRDSTYEQYF.

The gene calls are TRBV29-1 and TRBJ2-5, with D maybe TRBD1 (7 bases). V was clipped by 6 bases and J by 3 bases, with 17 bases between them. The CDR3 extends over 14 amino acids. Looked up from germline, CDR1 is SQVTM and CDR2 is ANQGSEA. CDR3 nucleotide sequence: TGCAGCGTCCGGAGGGGGACAGCCGAAGAGACCCAGTACTTC. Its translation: CSVRRGTAEETQYF. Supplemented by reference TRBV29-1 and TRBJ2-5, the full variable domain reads SAVISQKPSRDICQRGTSLTIQCQVDSQVTMMFWYRQQPGQSLTLIATANQGSEATYESGFVIDKFPISRPNLTFSTLTVSNMSPEDSSIYLCSVRRGTAEETQYFGPGTRLLVL.

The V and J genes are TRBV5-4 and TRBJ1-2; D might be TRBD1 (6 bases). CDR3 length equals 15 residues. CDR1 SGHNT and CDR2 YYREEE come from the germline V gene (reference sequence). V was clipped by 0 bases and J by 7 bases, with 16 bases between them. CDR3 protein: CASSLDTGLQGGYTF. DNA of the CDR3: TGTGCCAGCAGCTTGGATACAGGGCTCCAGGGTGGCTACACCTTC.

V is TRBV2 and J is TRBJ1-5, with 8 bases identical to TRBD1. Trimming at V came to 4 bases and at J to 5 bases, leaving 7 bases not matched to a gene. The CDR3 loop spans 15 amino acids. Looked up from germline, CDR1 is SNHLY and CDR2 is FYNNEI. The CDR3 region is CASSGGQGAHQPQHF. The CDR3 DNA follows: TGTGCCAGCAGTGGCGGACAGGGCGCCCATCAGCCCCAGCATTTT. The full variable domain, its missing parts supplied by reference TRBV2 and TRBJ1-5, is EPEVTQTPSHQVTQMGQEVILRCVPISNHLYFYWYRQILGQKVEFLVSFYNNEISEKSEIFDDQFSVERPDGSNFTLKIRSTKLEDSAMYFCASSGGQGAHQPQHFGDGTRLSIL.

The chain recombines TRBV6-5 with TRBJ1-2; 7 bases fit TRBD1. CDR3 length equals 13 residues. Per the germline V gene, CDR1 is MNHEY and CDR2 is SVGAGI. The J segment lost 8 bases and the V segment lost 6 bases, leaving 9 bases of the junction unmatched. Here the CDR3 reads CASSLQGIGGYTF. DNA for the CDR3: TGTGCCAGCAGCCTACAGGGGATCGGGGGCTACACCTTC.